Below are 22 T cell receptor beta chains sequenced from a single sample in a study of T cell responses to AZD1222 COVID-19 vaccine. Sequencing used immunoSEQ multiplex PCR; TCRdb keeps in-frame clones, though not all of them. The table records roughly 200,000 clones, about 94% of them present only once. The sample consisted of peripheral blood, taken 28 days after the second dose of the MenACWY control vaccine. These receptors originate from an adult who received the MenACWY meningococcal vaccine as a control.

The table lists this clone with a count of one. The J gene is TRBJ1-3, the V gene TRBV9; D unresolved. The germline V and J ends were trimmed by 0 bases and 8 bases, with 24 bases remaining between them. CDR3 length: 18 residues. Looked up from germline, CDR1 is SGDLS and CDR2 is YYNGEE. Here the CDR3 reads CASSVGAVILRPQDTIYF. DNA of the CDR3: TGTGCCAGCAGCGTAGGGGCCGTGATTTTGAGGCCCCAGGACACCATATATTTT. The complete variable domain, with remaining parts taken from reference TRBV9 and TRBJ1-3, reads DSGVTQTPKHLITATGQRVTLRCSPRSGDLSVYWYQQSLDQGLQFLIQYYNGEERAKGNILERFSAQQFPDLHSELNLSSLELGDSALYFCASSVGAVILRPQDTIYFGEGSWLTVV.

This chain links TRBV19 with TRBJ1-2; 9 bases line up with TRBD1. Germline V lookup: CDR1 LNHDA, CDR2 SQIVND (reference sequence). The CDR3 sequence is 14 residues long. The V gene end was trimmed by 10 bases and the J gene end by 4 bases; junction bases not matched to a gene: 10. The CDR3 loop is CATPPGQGRYGYTF. The CDR3 bases are TGTGCCACCCCCCCGGGACAGGGCCGCTATGGCTACACCTTC.

This rearrangement joins TRBV11-1 to TRBJ1-3, with TRBD1 identical over 7 bases. CDR3 length: 16 residues. The germline CDR1 and CDR2 sequences are SGHAT and FQDESV (reference sequence). The ends lost 4 bases at V and 4 bases at J; junction bases unmatched: 10. CDR3: CASSYRQGGSGNTIYF. The CDR3 nucleotides read TGTGCCAGCAGCTACCGACAGGGAGGTTCCGGAAACACCATATATTTT.

This sequence joins TRBV30 and TRBJ2-5, with D uncertain. Germline V gene sequence: CDR1 GTSNPN, CDR2 SVGIG (reference sequence). Trimming left V 2 bases short and J 2 bases short, with 9 bases between. The CDR3 runs 13 residues. The CDR3 DNA is TGTGCCTGGAGTCGACAACCGCAAGAGACCCAGTACTTC. Its translation is CAWSRQPQETQYF.

In nucleotides, the CDR3 is TGTGCCAGCAGTTACGGGGGCCCACCTGGGACTGAAGCTTTCTTT. Residues: CASSYGGPPGTEAFF. The chain carries TRBV6-5 and TRBJ1-1; tentatively, D is TRBD1 (6 bases). The CDR3 consists of 15 residues. Germline V CDR1 and CDR2: MNHEY, SVGAGI. With 2 bases removed from V and 5 bases from J, the gap between germline ends came to 15 bases.

This chain links TRBV5-1 with TRBJ2-3; 7 positions match TRBD1. The trim removed 0 bases at V and 3 bases at J, leaving 7 bases unmatched. The CDR3 covers 16 residues. The V gene's germline CDR1 is SGHRS and CDR2 YFSETQ. This chain's CDR3 is CASSLGRDRVTDTQYF. The CDR3 DNA sequence: TGCGCCAGCAGCTTGGGGCGTGACAGGGTGACAGATACGCAGTATTTT.

This clone came up a few times. V and J are TRBV28 and TRBJ1-6; tentative D call: TRBD1 (5 bases). Germline V gives CDR1 MDHEN, CDR2 SYDVKM. V was trimmed by 8 bases and J by 5 bases, leaving 16 bases between them. The CDR3 spans 15 residues. CDR3 nucleotides: TGTGCCAGCGGGGGTGAAGCGGCAAATAATTCACCCCTCCACTTT. This sequence encodes CASGGEAANNSPLHF.

The chain has TRBV6-5 and TRBJ2-3; D uncertain. CDR1 MNHEY and CDR2 SVGAGI come from the germline V gene. There are 13 residues in the CDR3. Trimming removed 5 bases from V and 2 bases from J, with 8 bases in between. The CDR3 DNA reads TGTGCCAGCAGTCACCCTAACACAGATACGCAGTATTTT. It yields the protein CASSHPNTDTQYF.

The chain couples TRBV20-1 to TRBJ2-7, with 13 bases aligning to TRBD2. The V and J ends lost 3 bases and 0 bases, in that order; junction bases with no gene match: 5. The germline gives CDR1 DFQATT, CDR2 SNEGSKA (reference sequence). The CDR3 covers 16 residues. Here the CDR3 reads CSASGLAGESSYEQYF. The CDR3 DNA reads TGCAGTGCTAGTGGACTAGCGGGAGAGAGCTCCTACGAGCAGTACTTC.

The genes are TRBV6-5 and TRBJ2-1; 12 bases agree with TRBD2. Per germline, CDR1 MNHEY and CDR2 SVGAGI. Losses at the gene ends were 6 bases for V and 14 bases for J; bases not matched to a gene: 14. The CDR3 is 15 residues long. CDR3 sequence reads: CASSKPSSGGGSKFF. DNA for the CDR3: TGTGCCAGCAGCAAACCCTCTAGCGGGGGGGGAAGTAAGTTCTTC.

The chain employs TRBV28 and TRBJ1-2; D remains unclear. The CDR3 sequence is 15 residues long. Per germline, CDR1 MDHEN and CDR2 SYDVKM. Trimming took 5 bases from V and 2 from J, leaving 15 bases between them. The CDR3 loop is CASSAGNPTNYGYTF. CDR3 sequence (DNA): TGTGCCAGCAGTGCAGGAAACCCCACAAACTATGGCTACACCTTC.

This chain connects TRBV29-1 to TRBJ2-1; TRBD2 is a possible D gene (5 bases). The CDR3 totals 14 residues. V lost 7 bases, J lost 0 bases, and 13 bases lay in between. Germline V gene sequence: CDR1 SQVTM, CDR2 ANQGSEA. CDR3: CSGSRAGSYNEQFF. The CDR3 DNA reads TGCAGCGGCAGCCGCGCGGGCTCCTACAATGAGCAGTTCTTC.

The chain links TRBV7-2 to TRBJ2-1, with D possibly being TRBD2 (6 bases). Germline CDR1 reads SGHTA; CDR2 reads FQGNSA. The CDR3 is 16 residues long. V dropped 6 bases and J dropped 0 bases, with 15 bases sitting between them. The CDR3 protein is CASSQNGGSSYNEQFF. CDR3 nucleotide sequence: TGTGCCAGCAGTCAAAACGGGGGTTCCTCCTACAATGAGCAGTTCTTC.

As regards this clone: One end of the junction does not line up with germline, which may come from a read error. The chain links TRBV6-2 or TRBV6-3 to TRBJ2-4, with TRBD2 matching over 7 bases. Germline V lookup: CDR1 MNHEY, CDR2 SVGEGT. The CDR3 has 11 amino acids. The CDR3 protein is CASSPGLGSNF. The CDR3 region has the DNA TGTGCCAGCAGTCCCGGACTAGGCAGTAACTTC.

The chain uses TRBV6-5 and TRBJ1-1; no clear D. Trimming removed 8 bases at V and 1 base at J, with 8 bases between. The germline V gene encodes CDR1 MNHEY and CDR2 SVGAGI. The CDR3 extends over 12 amino acids. CDR3 sequence: CASEPGNTEAFF. CDR3 sequence (DNA): TGTGCCAGCGAACCCGGGAACACTGAAGCTTTCTTT.

The J gene is TRBJ2-3, the V gene TRBV29-1, with 11 bases that match TRBD1. J gave up 2 bases and V 4 bases, and 5 bases lay outside the gene matches. The length of the CDR3 is 15 residues. The germline CDR1 and CDR2 sequences are SQVTM and ANQGSEA. CDR3 amino acids: CSVAGGQGDTDTQYF. The CDR3 DNA reads as TGCAGCGTTGCGGGGGGACAGGGGGACACAGATACGCAGTATTTT.

The count of this clone is one. The chain employs TRBV28 and TRBJ2-5; 7 positions match TRBD1. Germline values: CDR1 MDHEN, CDR2 SYDVKM. With 2 bases clipped from V and 1 base from J, the junction kept 7 bases outside the gene matches. The CDR3 sequence is 16 residues long. CDR3 nucleotide sequence: TGTGCCAGCAGTTTAACGAGGGGGCGGATCCAAGAGACCCAGTACTTC. Protein: CASSLTRGRIQETQYF.

The chain employs TRBV9 and TRBJ2-3; perhaps D is TRBD1 or TRBD2 (5 bases each). The germline gives CDR1 SGDLS, CDR2 YYNGEE. This CDR3 spans 15 amino acids. V lost 3 bases and J 5 bases, leaving 16 bases between the germline ends. The CDR3 loop is CASSAGPGLGDTQYF. The CDR3 bases are TGTGCCAGCAGCGCGGGACCCGGCCTGGGAGATACGCAGTATTTT.

The CDR3: CASSEYRVYEQYF. As DNA, the CDR3 is TGTGCCAGCAGTGAATACAGGGTCTACGAGCAGTACTTC. This chain uses TRBV2 with TRBJ2-7; maybe TRBD1 (6 bases). The germline V gene has CDR1 SNHLY and CDR2 FYNNEI. This CDR3 contains 13 residues. V gave up 2 bases and J gave up 3 bases, with 8 bases separating them.

This chain links TRBV9 with TRBJ2-6; D gene ambiguous. V gave up 1 base and J gave up 0 bases, with 5 bases separating them. The germline gives CDR1 SGDLS, CDR2 YYNGEE. This CDR3 region has 15 residues. The CDR3 loop reads CASSVQDSGANVLTF. The CDR3 DNA is TGTGCCAGCAGCGTACAGGACTCTGGGGCCAACGTCCTGACTTTC.

This chain joins TRBV19 and TRBJ1-1, with TRBD1 matching 8 bases. Germline values: CDR1 LNHDA, CDR2 SQIVND (reference sequence). Losses at the gene ends were 3 bases for V and 5 bases for J; bases not matched to a gene: 11. CDR3 size: 16 residues. This CDR3 reads CASSIRGRGRRTEAFF. The CDR3 bases are TGTGCCAGTAGTATCAGGGGGCGAGGAAGACGGACTGAAGCTTTCTTT.

This clone was recorded only once. CDR3 sequence (DNA): TGCAGCGTTGAAGGGACAGGGTTTTACGAGCAGTACTTC. Translation gives CSVEGTGFYEQYF. V and J are TRBV29-1 and TRBJ2-7, with 8 bases lining up with TRBD1. The CDR3 covers 13 residues. The V and J ends lost 1 base and 4 bases, in that order; junction bases with no gene match: 3. Germline V gene data show CDR1 as SQVTM and CDR2 as ANQGSEA.